This entry lists 10 T cell receptor beta chains sequenced from one sample in a study of PD-L1 blockade in urothelial cancer. Clones were read by immunoSEQ multiplex PCR, and TCRdb kept only the in-frame ones, dropping some. Of 85,000 to 95,000 clones listed, about 89% are singletons. Time point indicated: pretreatment peripheral blood. The material sequenced was PBMCs, taken around atezolizumab (anti-PD-L1) treatment. These TCRs come from a woman aged 80 or over with urothelial cancer.

The V gene is TRBV10-3, the J gene TRBJ2-1, with D perhaps TRBD2 (6 bases). In germline, CDR1 is ENHRY, CDR2 SYGVKD. The CDR3 consists of 13 residues. The ends were cut back, 8 bases at V and 5 bases at J, with 13 bases in the middle. The CDR3 loop is CAIGGSTNNEQFF. CDR3 nucleotide sequence: TGTGCCATCGGGGGGTCTACGAACAATGAGCAGTTCTTC.

The chain carries TRBV14 and TRBJ2-7; TRBD2 matches at 10 bases. V shed 1 base and J 3 bases; nucleotides not matched to a gene: 0. This CDR3 is built from 14 residues. Germline CDR1 reads SGHDN; CDR2 reads FVKESK. The CDR3 nucleotides are TGTGCCAGCAGCCAAGGGACTAGCGGCTACGAGCAGTACTTC. This gives the protein CASSQGTSGYEQYF.

The chain carries TRBV18 and TRBJ2-1; D is undetermined. Trimming removed 3 bases from V and 0 bases from J, with 12 bases in between. There are 16 residues in the CDR3. Per the germline V gene, CDR1 is KGHSH and CDR2 is LQKENI. The CDR3 DNA follows: TGTGCCAGCTCACCCCAAACCCGGAGCTCCTACAATGAGCAGTTCTTC. It yields the protein CASSPQTRSSYNEQFF. Variable domain in full (rest from reference TRBV18 and TRBJ2-1): NAGVMQNPRHLVRRRGQEARLRCSPMKGHSHVYWYRQLPEEGLKFMVYLQKENIIDESGMPKERFSAEFPKEGPSILRIQQVVRGDSAAYFCASSPQTRSSYNEQFFGPGTRLTVL.

The chain joins TRBV5-8 to TRBJ2-6; D is possibly TRBD2 (5 bases). The V and J ends lost 0 bases and 1 base respectively, with 11 bases between them. Germline CDR1 SGHTS, CDR2 YDEGEE. The CDR3 loop spans 17 amino acids. Written as DNA, the CDR3 is TGTGCCAGCAGCTTGGTGTTGTGGAGGTCTGGGGCCAACGTCCTGACTTTC. Translated: CASSLVLWRSGANVLTF.

The genes are TRBV9 and TRBJ2-1; 9 bases line up with TRBD2. Trimming removed 4 bases from V and 3 bases from J; junction bases left unmatched: 8. In germline, CDR1 is SGDLS, CDR2 YYNGEE. The CDR3 contains 16 residues. For the CDR3, the DNA is TGTGCCAGCAGCCCCATAGCGGGAGACCGCTACAATGAGCAGTTCTTC. Translating it yields CASSPIAGDRYNEQFF.

The chain uses TRBV19 and TRBJ1-2, with 9 bases identical to TRBD1. V dropped 1 base and J dropped 6; count of bases not matched to a gene: 6. CDR1 is LNHDA and CDR2 is SQIVND in the germline V gene (reference sequence). The CDR3 length is 15 residues. CDR3 sequence (DNA): TGTGCCAGTAGTATAGCACAGGGGGCGCAGAATGGCTACACCTTC. It yields the protein CASSIAQGAQNGYTF.

This clone occurred once. The J gene is TRBJ1-4, the V gene TRBV29-1, with D uncertain. Trimming removed 6 bases from V and 0 bases from J, with 8 bases in between. CDR1 and CDR2 (germline): SQVTM, ANQGSEA. The CDR3 sequence is 13 residues long. The CDR3 DNA reads TGCAGCGTCGCACAGTCAACTAATGAAAAACTGTTTTTT. Translation: CSVAQSTNEKLFF.

The chain uses TRBV14 and TRBJ2-7; 9 bases align to TRBD1. V gave up 3 bases and J gave up 4 bases; unmatched junction bases: 13. Germline loops: CDR1 SGHDN, CDR2 FVKESK. The CDR3 is made up of 17 amino acids. CDR3 DNA: TGTGCCAGCAGCCATGTTCCGGGACAGGGAGGATATTACGAGCAGTACTTC. Protein sequence: CASSHVPGQGGYYEQYF. Looking up the rest from reference TRBV14 and TRBJ2-7 gives the full variable domain: EAGVTQFPSHSVIEKGQTVTLRCDPISGHDNLYWYRRVMGKEIKFLLHFVKESKQDESGMPNNRFLAERTGGTYSTLKVQPAELEDSGVYFCASSHVPGQGGYYEQYFGPGTRLTVT.

The gene calls are TRBV27 and TRBJ2-7, with TRBD1 matching 11 bases. The CDR3 has 15 amino acids. CDR1 is MNHEY and CDR2 is SMNVEV in the germline V gene (reference sequence). Trimming took 5 bases from V and 4 from J; bases not matched to a gene: 7. In DNA form, the CDR3 reads TGTGCCAGCAGTGCCCGGGACAGGGGGTGGTACGAGCAGTACTTC. It codes for CASSARDRGWYEQYF.

The rearrangement joins TRBV7-3 to TRBJ2-3, with 10 bases matching TRBD2. This CDR3 region has 15 residues. V trimming: 5 bases; J trimming: 2 bases; junction bases outside the gene matches: 4. Germline-derived CDR1 and CDR2 are SGHTA and FQGTGA. The CDR3 bases are TGTGCCAGCAGCCCGCTAGCGGGAGCCACAGATACGCAGTATTTT. As protein: CASSPLAGATDTQYF.